This T cell receptor beta chain was captured in a study of prognosis after radiotherapy for stage I lung cancer. Looking at the study overall: Patient ages ran from about 50 to 95, with a median of roughly 77 years, and the group had 13 men and about 6 women.

Study-level points and caveats: Reportedly, TRBV and TRBJ gene usage differed by presence of metastases in patients.

Worth noting for this clonotype: Its antigen is not identified. One junction end does not reproduce the germline sequence, and a read error may be involved.

It was by two-round multiplex PCR that TCR beta CDR3 was amplified from genomic DNA. Primers targeting each individual TRBV and TRBJ gene were applied in first-round PCR. The second PCR round used universal primers. Via MiXCR, TCRdb re-called the multiplex PCR reads, giving one row per CDR3 protein. Among tens of thousands of distinct CDR3 sequences listed, around a quarter were seen once. Germline V lookup: CDR1 SGHTA, CDR2 FQGTGA. CDR3 length: 14 residues. The sequence was collected from a donor aged 50 or older with non-small cell lung cancer. The material was PBMCs, obtained before or after stereotactic body radiation therapy (not recorded which). This sequence joins TRBV7-3 and TRBJ2-5; 7 bases align to TRBD1. In DNA form, the CDR3 reads TGTGCCAGCAGCAAAAAGGGACAGAAAGAGACGCAGTACTTC. This encodes CASSKKGQKETQYF.